This entry describes one TCR beta chain. Distinct nucleotide sequences in the sample also encode this CDR3. Original handling: Reference gene primer amplification in the assay estimated nucleated cell counts. Only in-frame clones appear in the TCRdb table, and some are missing; sequencing was by immunoSEQ multiplex PCR. V and J calls and clone size follow that table, whereas D and trimming were derived from the DNA. Here the sample spans 150,000 to 200,000 clones, around 77% being singletons. The source of the sample is a study of blood T cell repertoires in COVID-19. Across the study: The United States, Italy and Spain supplied acute and convalescent COVID-19 samples.

Trimming stripped 4 bases from V and 1 base from J, with 3 bases between. The germline V gene has CDR1 SGHRS and CDR2 YFSETQ. CDR3 length: 13 amino acids. The V and J genes are TRBV5-1 and TRBJ2-6; no firm D call. The sequenced sample was peripheral blood. This sequence originates from a man aged 55 to 70 with active or convalescent COVID-19. CDR3 nucleotide sequence: TGCGCCAGCAGCCTGTCTGGGGCCAACGTCCTGACTTTC. Protein: CASSLSGANVLTF.